The sequence of this TCR beta chain was determined in a study of blood T cell repertoires in COVID-19. Looking at the study overall: Collection of acute and convalescent COVID-19 samples took place in the United States, Italy and Spain. The cDNA or gDNA used as material had been derived from T cells, B-cell-depleted T cells, or PBMCs.

Assignment of participants to cohorts was predicated upon participant-reported clinical history. Donors in Cohort 3 counted as recovered after two negative PCRs, clearance, or symptom resolution. The table came from immunoSEQ multiplex PCR; TCRdb's copy has only in-frame clones and leaves some out. The sample holds some 300,000 clones; about 89% are singletons and the top ten take about 9.5%. This clone was found once. This clonotype originated in a woman aged 40 to 50 who had recovered from COVID-19. The material sequenced was PBMCs or T cells enriched from blood (not recorded which).

DNA for the CDR3: TGTGCCAGCAGGGGGGGGGTAGCGGCCGGAGAGGAGACCCAGTACTTC. This gives the protein CASRGGVAAGEETQYF. The V gene is TRBV5-8, the J gene TRBJ2-5; the match to TRBD2 covers 7 bases. CDR3 size: 16 residues. Germline V lookup: CDR1 SGHTS, CDR2 YDEGEE. V lost 5 bases and J lost 5; bases outside the gene matches: 15. The variable domain in full, with the rest retrieved from reference TRBV5-8 and TRBJ2-5, is EAGVTQSPTHLIKTRGQQATLRCSPISGHTSVYWYQQALGLGLQFLLWYDEGEERNRGNFPPRFSGRQFPNYSSELNVNALELEDSALYLCASRGGVAAGEETQYFGPGTRLLVL.